These T cell receptor beta chains were read from a single sample in a study of T-cell memory formation after mild COVID-19. TCRdb reprocessed the 5' RACE reads via MiXCR and lists one record per CDR3 protein. The sample includes under 600,000 distinct CDR3 sequences, roughly 20% seen only once; the top ten take approximately 8.4%. The sequencing sample was made of PBMCs or a T cell subset sorted from them (not recorded which). The origin of the receptors is an adult woman who had mild COVID-19 (a few samples of this study predate the infection). Cell type and time point are not known. Both conserved end residues are part of each CDR3. The order of the fields is J gene, D gene, V gene, clone size, CDR3 DNA, CDR3 protein. The D gene is left open where the match is weak. Only part of the rows carry a size: once, few, many, or a class if the clone is expanded.

J gene: TRBJ2-1; D gene: TRBD2; V gene: TRBV6-2/TRBV6-3; clone size: .; CDR3 DNA: TGTGCCAGCAGACACTTTCGACGCCTAGCGGACAAGTACAATGAGCAGTTCTTC; CDR3 protein: CASRHFRRLADKYNEQFF
J gene: TRBJ2-3; D gene: TRBD2; V gene: TRBV3-1; clone size: few; CDR3 DNA: TGTGCCAGCAGCCAGGGGGGGACCAACACAGATACGCAGTATTTT; CDR3 protein: CASSQGGTNTDTQYF
J gene: TRBJ1-6; D gene: .; V gene: TRBV7-3; clone size: .; CDR3 DNA: TGTGCCAGCAGCTATGGGACCAATAATTCACCCCTCCACTTT; CDR3 protein: CASSYGTNNSPLHF
J gene: TRBJ2-7; D gene: TRBD1; V gene: TRBV6-2/TRBV6-3; clone size: .; CDR3 DNA: TGTGCCAGCAGGATGACAGGGGGGCACTACGAGCAGTACTTC; CDR3 protein: CASRMTGGHYEQYF
J gene: TRBJ2-1; D gene: TRBD2; V gene: TRBV15; clone size: few; CDR3 DNA: TGTGCCACCAGCAGTCGCGGGGGGGGGAATGAGCAGTTCTTC; CDR3 protein: CATSSRGGGNEQFF
J gene: TRBJ2-7; D gene: .; V gene: TRBV12-3/TRBV12-4; clone size: .; CDR3 DNA: TGTGCCAGCAGTTTCAAATACGAGCAGTACTTC; CDR3 protein: CASSFKYEQYF
J gene: TRBJ2-7; D gene: .; V gene: TRBV24-1; clone size: .; CDR3 DNA: TGTGCCACCAGTGATCACGGGGGAGGAACCTACGAGCAGTACTTC; CDR3 protein: CATSDHGGGTYEQYF
J gene: TRBJ1-2; D gene: .; V gene: TRBV12-3/TRBV12-4; clone size: .; CDR3 DNA: TGTGCCAGCACCCGGCTTGCCCTAGGCAGCCACTATGGCTACACCTTC; CDR3 protein: CASTRLALGSHYGYTF
J gene: TRBJ1-1; D gene: .; V gene: TRBV5-1; clone size: .; CDR3 DNA: TGCGCCAGCAGCTCGGGTACGGGGGTACCATCGAACACTGAAGCTTTCTTT; CDR3 protein: CASSSGTGVPSNTEAFF
J gene: TRBJ2-5; D gene: TRBD2; V gene: TRBV7-8; clone size: few; CDR3 DNA: TGTGCCAGCAGCTTAGTATCGGCTAGCGGCCAAGAGACCCAGTACTTC; CDR3 protein: CASSLVSASGQETQYF
J gene: TRBJ1-5; D gene: .; V gene: TRBV29-1; clone size: few; CDR3 DNA: TGCAGCGTTAGGTGGGACGGTAATCAGCCCCAGCATTTT; CDR3 protein: CSVRWDGNQPQHF
J gene: TRBJ1-2; D gene: .; V gene: TRBV20-1; clone size: many; CDR3 DNA: TGCAGTGCTGGGCAGGGGAAATATGACTACACCTTC; CDR3 protein: CSAGQGKYDYTF
J gene: TRBJ2-5; D gene: TRBD1; V gene: TRBV5-1; clone size: many; CDR3 DNA: TGCGCCAGCAGCTTGGCCGGGACAGAAGAGACCCAGTACTTC; CDR3 protein: CASSLAGTEETQYF
J gene: TRBJ2-6; D gene: .; V gene: TRBV10-3; clone size: .; CDR3 DNA: TGTGCCATCAGTGACTCTCGAGGCTCTGGGGCCAACGTCCTGACTTTC; CDR3 protein: CAISDSRGSGANVLTF
J gene: TRBJ1-1; D gene: TRBD1; V gene: TRBV7-6; clone size: once; CDR3 DNA: TGTGCCAGCAGCTTAGACAGGGGGCGCTTGACTGAAGCTTTCTTT; CDR3 protein: CASSLDRGRLTEAFF
J gene: TRBJ2-7; D gene: .; V gene: TRBV6-2/TRBV6-3; clone size: few; CDR3 DNA: TGTGCCAGCAGTTATTTAGGACAGCCGACCTACGAGCAGTACTTC; CDR3 protein: CASSYLGQPTYEQYF
J gene: TRBJ2-3; D gene: .; V gene: TRBV5-1; clone size: .; CDR3 DNA: TGCGCCAGCAGCCCGTCCACCGGCACAGATACGCAGTATTTT; CDR3 protein: CASSPSTGTDTQYF
J gene: TRBJ1-1; D gene: .; V gene: TRBV10-3; clone size: .; CDR3 DNA: TGTGCCATTACAGGGTCCTGGGGGACTGAAGCTTTCTTT; CDR3 protein: CAITGSWGTEAFF
J gene: TRBJ2-1; D gene: .; V gene: TRBV5-1; clone size: .; CDR3 DNA: TGCGCCAGCAGCTTGGATCGGGGTGAGCAGTTCTTC; CDR3 protein: CASSLDRGEQFF
J gene: TRBJ2-2; D gene: TRBD1; V gene: TRBV5-1; clone size: .; CDR3 DNA: TGCGCCAGCAGCTTTATGACAGGGGGGACCGGGGAGCTGTTTTTT; CDR3 protein: CASSFMTGGTGELFF
J gene: TRBJ1-1; D gene: .; V gene: TRBV2; clone size: .; CDR3 DNA: TGTGCCAGCAGTGGAACCTGGCAGATTGCACTTACTGAAGCTTTCTTT; CDR3 protein: CASSGTWQIALTEAFF
J gene: TRBJ1-2; D gene: .; V gene: TRBV7-2; clone size: many; CDR3 DNA: TGTGCCAGCAGCTTAGCAGGGACCAACTATGGCTACACCTTC; CDR3 protein: CASSLAGTNYGYTF
J gene: TRBJ1-1; D gene: .; V gene: TRBV7-9; clone size: .; CDR3 DNA: TGTGCCAGCAGCTTAAATGCAGGGGCCACTGAAGCTTTCTTT; CDR3 protein: CASSLNAGATEAFF
J gene: TRBJ1-6; D gene: .; V gene: TRBV29-1; clone size: few; CDR3 DNA: TGCAGCGTAGTCGACGGGCCTAATTCACCCCTCCACTTT; CDR3 protein: CSVVDGPNSPLHF
J gene: TRBJ1-5; D gene: .; V gene: TRBV7-9; clone size: .; CDR3 DNA: TGTGACAGCAGCCTGTTTACCAGGGATGGCAATCAGCCCCAGCATTTT; CDR3 protein: CDSSLFTRDGNQPQHF
J gene: TRBJ1-2; D gene: .; V gene: TRBV5-1; clone size: once; CDR3 DNA: TGCGCCAGCAGCTTCGGGGACACCGCTAACTATGGCTACACCTTC; CDR3 protein: CASSFGDTANYGYTF
J gene: TRBJ1-2; D gene: TRBD1; V gene: TRBV7-2; clone size: few; CDR3 DNA: TGTGCCAGCAGCGCGCTTCCGGGACAGAACTATGGCTACACCTTC; CDR3 protein: CASSALPGQNYGYTF
J gene: TRBJ1-5; D gene: TRBD1; V gene: TRBV6-5; clone size: .; CDR3 DNA: TGTGCCAGCAGTTACTCGGCGACAGGGGGGTACAATCAGCCCCAGCATTTT; CDR3 protein: CASSYSATGGYNQPQHF
J gene: TRBJ1-1; D gene: .; V gene: TRBV4-2; clone size: few; CDR3 DNA: TGTGCCAGCAGCCAAGATAGGCAGAACACTGAAGCTTTCTTT; CDR3 protein: CASSQDRQNTEAFF
J gene: TRBJ2-7; D gene: TRBD1; V gene: TRBV27; clone size: few; CDR3 DNA: TGTGCCAGCATGGACAGGGGAAAGAACGAGCAGTACTTC; CDR3 protein: CASMDRGKNEQYF
J gene: TRBJ2-5; D gene: TRBD2; V gene: TRBV4-3; clone size: .; CDR3 DNA: TGCGCCAGCAGCCAAGACCCCTCGCGGGGGGAGACCCAGTACTTC; CDR3 protein: CASSQDPSRGETQYF
J gene: TRBJ1-4; D gene: .; V gene: TRBV5-1; clone size: .; CDR3 DNA: TGCGCCAGCAGCTTTGGGGAGGGGCACGAAAAACTGTTTTTT; CDR3 protein: CASSFGEGHEKLFF
J gene: TRBJ1-3; D gene: .; V gene: TRBV5-1; clone size: .; CDR3 DNA: TGCGCCAGCAGCCCACAGGGTGCAGGGGTTGGAAACACCATATATTTT; CDR3 protein: CASSPQGAGVGNTIYF
J gene: TRBJ1-1; D gene: .; V gene: TRBV29-1; clone size: few; CDR3 DNA: TGCAGCGTTCTCTTATCGAGTTCGGGTGGCACTGAAGCTTTCTTT; CDR3 protein: CSVLLSSSGGTEAFF
J gene: TRBJ2-2; D gene: TRBD1; V gene: TRBV11-2; clone size: few; CDR3 DNA: TGTGCCAGCAGCTCCCGACAGGGAACCCCCGGGGAGCTGTTTTTT; CDR3 protein: CASSSRQGTPGELFF
J gene: TRBJ2-1; D gene: .; V gene: TRBV2; clone size: .; CDR3 DNA: TGTGCCAGCATGCGGATTGTGTCCTACAATGAGCAGTTCTTC; CDR3 protein: CASMRIVSYNEQFF